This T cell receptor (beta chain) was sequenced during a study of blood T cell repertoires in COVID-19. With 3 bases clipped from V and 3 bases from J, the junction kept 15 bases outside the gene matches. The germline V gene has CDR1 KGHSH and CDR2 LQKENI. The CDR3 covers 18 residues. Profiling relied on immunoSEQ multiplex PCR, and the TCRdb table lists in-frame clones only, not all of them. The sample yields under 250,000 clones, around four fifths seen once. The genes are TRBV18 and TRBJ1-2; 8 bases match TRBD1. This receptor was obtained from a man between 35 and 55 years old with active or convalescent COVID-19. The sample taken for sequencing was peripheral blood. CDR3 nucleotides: TGTGCCAGCTCACCTTTTACCCACCAGGGGGCACGAGACTATGGCTACACCTTC. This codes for CASSPFTHQGARDYGYTF.